One sample yielded the 15 T cell receptor beta chains listed below, sequenced in a study of cytomegalovirus exposure and HLA in healthy donors. Researchers ran the PCR with 60 Vbeta and 13 Jbeta primers. Measured with immunoSEQ multiplex PCR; TCRdb has only the in-frame clones, and not every one. The sample consists of over 100,000 clones, around 74% of them appearing once. Sample: PBMCs. All receptors come from a man aged 40-49 years in good health and CMV-seropositive.

The chain links TRBV7-9 to TRBJ2-7; TRBD1 matches at 9 bases. Germline V gene sequence: CDR1 SEHNR, CDR2 FQNEAQ (reference sequence). The CDR3 length is 16 residues. V was pared by 3 bases and J by 3 bases, with 9 bases of the junction left unmatched. CDR3: CASSLGRTGEGYEQYF. The CDR3, as DNA: TGTGCCAGCAGCTTGGGTCGGACAGGGGAAGGCTACGAGCAGTACTTC.

The chain uses TRBV27 and TRBJ1-1, with TRBD1 matching 10 bases. The trim removed 4 bases at V and 1 base at J, leaving 3 bases unmatched. This CDR3 spans 15 amino acids. CDR1 and CDR2 (germline): MNHEY, SMNVEV (reference sequence). This CDR3 is CASSSRTGGNTEAFF. DNA for the CDR3: TGTGCCAGCAGTTCCCGGACAGGGGGGAACACTGAAGCTTTCTTT.

This chain links TRBV18 with TRBJ2-7, with 7 bases lining up with TRBD2. V trimming: 3 bases; J trimming: 0 bases; junction bases outside the gene matches: 2. The CDR3 consists of 14 residues. The germline V gene encodes CDR1 KGHSH and CDR2 LQKENI. The CDR3 sequence is CASSPGTNSYEQYF. The CDR3 coding sequence is TGTGCCAGCTCACCCGGGACTAACTCCTACGAGCAGTACTTC.

V gene TRBV10-3 combines with J gene TRBJ1-2; TRBD1 matches at 7 bases. Trimming removed 4 bases from V and 2 bases from J; junction bases left unmatched: 1. The germline V gene encodes CDR1 ENHRY and CDR2 SYGVKD. This CDR3 contains 13 residues. The CDR3 sequence: CAISAQGNYGYTF. CDR3 bases: TGTGCCATCAGTGCACAGGGGAACTATGGCTACACCTTC.

The genes are TRBV7-2 and TRBJ2-7; 7 bases fit TRBD1. The J segment lost 0 bases and the V segment lost 1 base, leaving 6 bases of the junction unmatched. Germline V lookup: CDR1 SGHTA, CDR2 FQGNSA. The CDR3 covers 16 residues. The CDR3 coding sequence is TGTGCCAGCAGCTTAGGACTACAGGGGATCTCCTACGAGCAGTACTTC. Protein product: CASSLGLQGISYEQYF.

The V and J genes are TRBV5-4 and TRBJ1-3; the D gene is possibly TRBD1 (6 bases). The CDR3 has 14 residues. V gave up 0 bases and J gave up 2 bases, with 6 bases separating them. Germline V gene sequence: CDR1 SGHNT, CDR2 YYREEE (reference sequence). This CDR3 is CASSLGQAGNTIYF. The CDR3 DNA reads as TGTGCCAGCAGCTTGGGACAGGCTGGAAACACCATATATTTT.

This chain links TRBV21-1 with TRBJ1-6; TRBD1 reflects the table's D call only, with no check against the DNA. TRBV21-1 is an annotated pseudogene. The CDR3 sequence is 16 residues long. The DNA for the CDR3 is TGTGCCAGCAGCCTACGGGACAACTCCTATAATTCACCCCTCCACTTT. Its translation is CASSLRDNSYNSPLHF.

The CDR3 nucleotides read TGTGCCAGCAGGGGAGGGATTGAGCAGTTCTTC. Translation gives CASRGGIEQFF. The V gene is TRBV27, the J gene TRBJ2-1, with TRBD2 matching over 7 bases. There are 11 residues in the CDR3. CDR1 and CDR2 from the germline V gene are MNHEY and SMNVEV (reference sequence). The V gene end was trimmed by 6 bases and the J gene end by 9 bases; junction bases not matched to a gene: 2.

The chain couples TRBV4-1 to TRBJ2-7; 9 bases agree with TRBD2. After removal of 0 bases from V and 5 bases from J, the junction contained 8 bases not matched to a gene. Germline V gene data show CDR1 as MGHRA and CDR2 as YSYEKL. This CDR3 contains 16 residues. CDR3: CASSQDFAGGPNEQYF. In nucleotides, the CDR3 is TGCGCCAGCAGCCAAGACTTCGCGGGAGGGCCTAACGAGCAGTACTTC.

The rearrangement uses TRBV5-6 and TRBJ1-5, with D possibly being TRBD1 (5 bases). V shed 1 base and J shed 3 bases, with 8 bases lying between them. Germline V lookup: CDR1 SGHDT, CDR2 YYEEEE. The CDR3 length is 14 residues. CDR3 sequence: CASSLRQNNQPQHF. The CDR3 DNA reads TGTGCCAGCAGCTTGCGACAGAACAATCAGCCCCAGCATTTT.

Here the CDR3 reads CASGSSLDGLTYNEQFF. Here the CDR3 DNA reads TGTGCTAGTGGTTCATCTCTGGACGGACTCACCTACAATGAGCAGTTCTTC. The chain carries TRBV12-5 and TRBJ2-1; tentative D call: TRBD2 (5 bases). V shed 4 bases and J shed 2 bases, with 18 bases lying between them. Germline V gene data show CDR1 as LGHNT and CDR2 as FRNRAP. The CDR3 contains 17 residues. The full variable domain, its missing parts supplied by reference TRBV12-5 and TRBJ2-1, is DARVTQTPRHKVTEMGQEVTMRCQPILGHNTVFWYRQTMMQGLELLAYFRNRAPLDDSGMPKDRFSAEMPDATLATLKIQPSEPRDSAVYFCASGSSLDGLTYNEQFFGPGTRLTVL.

The rearrangement uses TRBV11-2 and TRBJ1-4; a weak D match, TRBD1 (5 bases). V shed 1 base and J shed 7 bases, with 19 bases lying between them. Germline loops: CDR1 SGHAT, CDR2 FQNNGV. The CDR3 has 17 amino acids. The CDR3 DNA reads as TGTGCCAGCAGCTTAGTGGGACTTGGAGGGGAGGGTGAAAAACTGTTTTTT. Translating gives CASSLVGLGGEGEKLFF.

The V call is TRBV5-5, the J call TRBJ1-3, with unresolved D. Trimming left V 2 bases short and J 0 bases short, with 9 bases between. The germline CDR1 and CDR2 sequences are SGHKS and YYEKEE (reference sequence). The CDR3 spans 15 residues. CDR3 residues: CASSLTGDSGNTIYF. The CDR3 region has the DNA TGTGCCAGCAGCTTAACCGGAGACTCTGGAAACACCATATATTTT.

The V gene is TRBV19, the J gene TRBJ2-1; a possible D gene is TRBD1 (6 bases). Germline CDR1 reads LNHDA; CDR2 reads SQIVND (reference sequence). The CDR3 contains 17 residues. V lost 3 bases to trimming and J lost 7 bases, with 22 bases between them. The CDR3 DNA is TGTGCCAGTAGTATGGTGGGGGCGAGGGGGTCTCGGAATGAGCAGTTCTTC. It encodes CASSMVGARGSRNEQFF.

The chain couples TRBV5-1 to TRBJ2-2, with 9 bases aligning to TRBD1. The V gene's germline CDR1 is SGHRS and CDR2 YFSETQ. The CDR3 runs 15 residues. V shed 3 bases and J 5 bases; nucleotides not matched to a gene: 5. CDR3 region: CASSSNRGLTGELFF. DNA of the CDR3: TGCGCCAGCAGCTCTAACAGGGGGCTTACCGGGGAGCTGTTTTTT.